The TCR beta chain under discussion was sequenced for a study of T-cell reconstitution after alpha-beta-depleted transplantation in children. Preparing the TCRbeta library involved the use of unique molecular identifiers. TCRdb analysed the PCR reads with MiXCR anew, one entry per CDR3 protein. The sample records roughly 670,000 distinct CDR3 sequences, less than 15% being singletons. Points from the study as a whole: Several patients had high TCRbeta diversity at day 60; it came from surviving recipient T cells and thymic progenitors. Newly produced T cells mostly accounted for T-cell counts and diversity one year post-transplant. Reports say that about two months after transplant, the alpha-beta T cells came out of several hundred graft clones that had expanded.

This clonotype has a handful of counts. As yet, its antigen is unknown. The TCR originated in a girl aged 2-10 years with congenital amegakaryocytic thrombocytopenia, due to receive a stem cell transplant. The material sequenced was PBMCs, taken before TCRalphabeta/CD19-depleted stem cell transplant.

For the CDR3, the DNA is TGCAGTGCTAGAGATCCGGGGACAGCCCCCTACGAGCAGTACTTC. Translation gives CSARDPGTAPYEQYF. The chain has TRBV20-1 and TRBJ2-7; 7 bases are shared with TRBD1. After removal of 0 bases from V and 2 bases from J, the junction contained 7 bases not matched to a gene. Germline V lookup: CDR1 DFQATT, CDR2 SNEGSKA (reference sequence). The CDR3 extends over 15 amino acids.